The source of this T cell receptor beta chain is a study of cytomegalovirus exposure and HLA in healthy donors. Whole-study results and caveats: Per a prior analysis, the majority of TCR beta V segments were productive roughly 90% or roughly 30% of the time.

Comment on this clone: The antigen is undetermined.

PCR used 60 Vbeta primers and 13 Jbeta primers. The authors' processing: Roughly 11 million shared chains were among tens of millions of unique TCR beta chains counted in a later analysis. Sequencing used immunoSEQ multiplex PCR; TCRdb keeps in-frame clones, though not all of them. V and J calls and clone size follow that table, whereas D and trimming were derived from the DNA. The sample has 210,000 or so clones; roughly 80% are singletons. The clonotype was recovered from a girl under 18 in good health and CMV-seronegative. Sequenced sample: PBMCs.

The CDR3 DNA reads as TGTGCCAGCAGTGTAGAACAGCTGAACACTGAAGCTTTCTTT. Its translation is CASSVEQLNTEAFF. The rearrangement links TRBV2 to TRBJ1-1, with D unresolved. This CDR3 has 14 residues. Germline assignment: CDR1 SNHLY and CDR2 FYNNEI. The germline V and J ends were trimmed by 4 bases and 0 bases, with 9 bases remaining between them.